What follows are 29 T cell receptor beta chains derived from one specimen sequenced in a study of blood T cell repertoires in COVID-19. Libraries were prepared by immunoSEQ multiplex PCR; TCRdb keeps only in-frame clonotypes and omits some of them. The sample has 400,000 or so clones; roughly 87% are singletons. Sequenced: PBMCs or T cells enriched from blood (not recorded which). Every receptor here comes from a woman in her 40s with acute COVID-19.

The chain employs TRBV5-4 and TRBJ2-1; TRBD2 aligns across 8 bases. CDR3 length equals 17 residues. After removal of 0 bases from V and 2 bases from J, the junction contained 7 bases not matched to a gene. CDR1 and CDR2 (germline): SGHNT, YYREEE (reference sequence). The CDR3 nucleotides are TGTGCCAGCAGCTTGGAGCGTGGCGGGGGGCCCTACAATGAGCAGTTCTTC. Translation: CASSLERGGGPYNEQFF.

This chain connects TRBV5-1 to TRBJ2-7; 7 bases map to TRBD1. The CDR3 length is 14 residues. Trimming cost V 0 bases and J 5 bases; bases outside gene matches: 5. Germline assignment: CDR1 SGHRS and CDR2 YFSETQ. The CDR3 region has the DNA TGCGCCAGCAGCTTGGCCGACAGGGCCCACGAGCAGTACTTC. Encoded protein: CASSLADRAHEQYF.

This clone was seen only a few times. This chain connects TRBV10-3 to TRBJ1-1; 7 positions match TRBD1. This CDR3 region has 13 residues. J gave up 1 base and V 4 bases, and 0 bases lay outside the gene matches. Germline values: CDR1 ENHRY, CDR2 SYGVKD. CDR3 residues: CAISGTGNTEAFF. The CDR3 coding sequence is TGTGCCATCAGTGGGACAGGGAACACTGAAGCTTTCTTT.

V is TRBV12-3 or TRBV12-4 and J is TRBJ2-1; tentatively, D is TRBD1 (5 bases). The length of the CDR3 is 11 residues. Trimming left V 7 bases short and J 8 bases short, with 9 bases between. This chain's CDR3 is CASTLGDEQFF. CDR3 DNA sequence: TGTGCCAGCACCCTAGGGGATGAGCAGTTCTTC.

The V and J genes are TRBV7-9 and TRBJ1-1; no clear D gene. This CDR3 spans 15 amino acids. Trimming took off 4 bases at V and 0 bases at J, with 12 bases between the two ends. CDR1 is SEHNR, CDR2 FQNEAQ, per germline (reference sequence). The CDR3 spells CASSSLSTVNTEAFF. CDR3 DNA sequence: TGTGCCAGCAGCTCACTATCGACGGTGAACACTGAAGCTTTCTTT.

The chain joins TRBV29-1 to TRBJ2-3; 9 bases line up with TRBD1. Germline CDR1 SQVTM, CDR2 ANQGSEA. Trimming at V came to 1 base and at J to 2 bases, leaving 1 base not matched to a gene. This CDR3 has 14 amino acids. CDR3: CSVEGTGATDTQYF. CDR3 DNA sequence: TGCAGCGTTGAAGGGACAGGGGCCACAGATACGCAGTATTTT.

The rearrangement joins TRBV9 to TRBJ1-1, with 8 bases lining up with TRBD1. The V gene end was trimmed by 3 bases and the J gene end by 3 bases; junction bases not matched to a gene: 4. The CDR3 covers 14 residues. Germline assignment: CDR1 SGDLS and CDR2 YYNGEE. CDR3 nucleotides: TGTGCCAGCAGCGCGACAGGGGATGACACTGAAGCTTTCTTT. Encoded protein: CASSATGDDTEAFF.

The J gene is TRBJ2-5, the V gene TRBV6-5; 9 positions match TRBD2. The CDR3 loop spans 15 amino acids. Germline assignment: CDR1 MNHEY and CDR2 SVGAGI. V lost 4 bases to trimming and J lost 4 bases; unmatched junction nucleotides: 7. Written as DNA, the CDR3 is TGTGCCAGCAGTTTTAATAGCGGGAGCGGAGAGACCCAGTACTTC. Encoded protein: CASSFNSGSGETQYF.

The chain combines TRBV3-1 (or the pseudogene TRBV3-2) with TRBJ1-6; D remains unclear. The CDR3 length is 14 residues. CDR1 LGHDT and CDR2 YNNKEL come from the germline V gene (reference sequence). Trimming shortened V by 1 base and J by 5 bases, and 6 bases separated the two germline ends. The CDR3 region has the DNA TGTGCCAGCAGCCAAGTTCTAGATAATTCACCCCTCCACTTT. Translated: CASSQVLDNSPLHF.

The rearrangement joins TRBV6-5 to TRBJ1-2, with TRBD1 matching over 7 bases. The V gene's germline CDR1 is MNHEY and CDR2 SVGAGI. This CDR3 contains 13 residues. J gave up 7 bases and V 8 bases, and 10 bases lay outside the gene matches. The CDR3, as DNA: TGTGCCAGCGGACAGGTCGCCGGCGGTGGCTACACCTTC. Translation: CASGQVAGGGYTF.

This clone was observed a single time. The chain couples TRBV4-1 to TRBJ1-3, with D perhaps matching TRBD1 (5 bases). Germline CDR1 MGHRA, CDR2 YSYEKL. Trimming shortened V by 0 bases and J by 0 bases, and 15 bases separated the two germline ends. The CDR3 is 18 amino acids. CDR3: CASSQDPWQGFSGNTIYF. The CDR3 nucleotides are TGCGCCAGCAGCCAAGATCCCTGGCAGGGCTTCTCTGGAAACACCATATATTTT.

The chain couples TRBV3-1 (or the pseudogene TRBV3-2) to TRBJ2-5; D might be TRBD2 (5 bases). The germline CDR1 and CDR2 sequences are LGHDT and YNNKEL (reference sequence). The CDR3 covers 15 residues. V was clipped by 0 bases and J by 2 bases, with 10 bases between them. The CDR3 protein is CASSQEWGEQETQYF. CDR3 coding DNA: TGTGCCAGCAGCCAAGAGTGGGGAGAACAAGAGACCCAGTACTTC.

This chain joins TRBV30 and TRBJ2-6; no firm D call. The CDR3 is 13 amino acids. V gave up 2 bases and J gave up 3 bases, with 5 bases separating them. Germline V CDR1 and CDR2: GTSNPN, SVGIG (reference sequence). The CDR3 DNA follows: TGTGCCTGGAGTCTCGGTGGGGCCAACGTCCTGACTTTC. As protein: CAWSLGGANVLTF.

The gene calls are TRBV5-4 and TRBJ2-5; 9 bases fit TRBD2. CDR3 length: 16 residues. Germline V gene sequence: CDR1 SGHNT, CDR2 YYREEE (reference sequence). V lost 4 bases to trimming and J lost 1 base; unmatched junction nucleotides: 8. The CDR3 spells CASSEISGGRQETQYF. The DNA of the CDR3 is TGTGCCAGCAGCGAAATAAGCGGGGGGCGCCAAGAGACCCAGTACTTC.

The chain couples TRBV5-1 to TRBJ1-5; TRBD1 is a possible D gene (5 bases). Germline CDR1 reads SGHRS; CDR2 reads YFSETQ. CDR3 length: 15 residues. V lost 4 bases to trimming and J lost 4 bases, with 15 bases between them. CDR3 sequence (DNA): TGCGCCAGCAGCCTCGACAGCTCCCTAAATCAGCCCCAGCATTTT. Translation gives CASSLDSSLNQPQHF.

In its sample, this clone was seen once. This chain uses TRBV6-5 with TRBJ2-1; D gene uncertain. Trimming shortened V by 0 bases and J by 8 bases, and 11 bases separated the two germline ends. CDR3 length: 14 amino acids. CDR1 is MNHEY, CDR2 SVGAGI, per germline. The DNA for the CDR3 is TGTGCCAGCAGTTACTCCCGGTCCCCCCATGAGCAGTTCTTC. The encoded protein is CASSYSRSPHEQFF.

The chain is built from TRBV7-9 and TRBJ2-2; D may be TRBD1 (6 bases). V gave up 5 bases and J gave up 2 bases, with 9 bases separating them. The germline V gene encodes CDR1 SEHNR and CDR2 FQNEAQ (reference sequence). The CDR3 covers 14 residues. CDR3 amino acids: CASSKGVNTGELFF. The CDR3, as DNA: TGTGCCAGCAGCAAGGGGGTCAACACCGGGGAGCTGTTTTTT.

The V call is TRBV7-9, the J call TRBJ1-5, with D possibly being TRBD1 (6 bases). CDR3 length equals 13 residues. Germline V gene lookup returns CDR1 SEHNR and CDR2 FQNEAQ (reference sequence). The V end lost 5 bases, the J end lost 7 bases, and 12 bases lay between the germline ends. This CDR3 is CASSGGGGQPQHF. The CDR3 bases are TGTGCCAGCAGCGGAGGGGGAGGGCAGCCCCAGCATTTT.

J is TRBJ2-2 and V is TRBV7-8; 7 bases align to TRBD2. This CDR3 has 16 amino acids. Germline V gene sequence: CDR1 SGHVS, CDR2 FQNEAQ. J was trimmed by 5 bases and V by 2 bases; bases with no gene match: 8. The CDR3 sequence is CASSLFPGGQTGELFF. The CDR3 DNA sequence: TGTGCCAGCAGCTTATTTCCGGGGGGTCAAACCGGGGAGCTGTTTTTT.

This clone appeared a few times. The J gene is TRBJ2-7, the V gene TRBV7-9; weak D call: TRBD2 (5 bases). The CDR3 covers 11 residues. V was pared by 6 bases and J by 5 bases, with 8 bases between. Germline CDR1 reads SEHNR; CDR2 reads FQNEAQ (reference sequence). CDR3 loop: CASSFSDEQYF. CDR3 nucleotides: TGTGCCAGCAGTTTTAGCGACGAGCAGTACTTC.

The chain couples TRBV30 to TRBJ1-1; TRBD1 matches at 8 bases. The CDR3 runs 17 residues. V shed 2 bases and J 6 bases; nucleotides not matched to a gene: 17. Per germline, CDR1 GTSNPN and CDR2 SVGIG (reference sequence). The CDR3 sequence is CAWSRTGGDWMGAEAFF. The CDR3 DNA is TGTGCCTGGAGTAGAACAGGGGGTGATTGGATGGGAGCTGAAGCTTTCTTT.

The rearrangement joins TRBV4-2 to TRBJ2-7, with 7 bases lining up with TRBD2. Germline V gene sequence: CDR1 LGHNA, CDR2 YNFKEQ. V was clipped by 5 bases and J by 3 bases; unmatched bases: 10. The CDR3 is 15 residues long. CDR3 region: CASSYVMGGNYEQYF. The CDR3 DNA is TGTGCCAGCAGCTACGTAATGGGAGGGAACTACGAGCAGTACTTC.

This clone has a handful of counts. This sequence joins TRBV19 and TRBJ2-1; D might be TRBD2 (6 bases). Germline values: CDR1 LNHDA, CDR2 SQIVND (reference sequence). V was pared by 5 bases and J by 0 bases, with 11 bases between. CDR3 size: 15 residues. The CDR3 DNA is TGTGCCAGTAGTCCCGCGGGGAGCTCCTACAATGAGCAGTTCTTC. It is translated as CASSPAGSSYNEQFF. Together with reference TRBV19 and TRBJ2-1, the CDR3 gives the full variable domain: DGGITQSPKYLFRKEGQNVTLSCEQNLNHDAMYWYRQDPGQGLRLIYYSQIVNDFQKGDIAEGYSVSREKKESFPLTVTSAQKNPTAFYLCASSPAGSSYNEQFFGPGTRLTVL.

As for this clone: Other nucleotide sequences from this sample produce the same CDR3. The V gene is TRBV12-3 or TRBV12-4, the J gene TRBJ2-2, with D unresolved. This CDR3 comprises 11 residues. V lost 5 bases and J 8 bases, leaving 6 bases between the germline ends. Written as DNA, the CDR3 is TGTGCCAGCAGTCTAATAGGGGAGCTGTTTTTT. This gives the protein CASSLIGELFF.

The chain couples TRBV7-9 to TRBJ2-5; no definite D call. Trimming removed 2 bases from V and 0 bases from J, with 4 bases in between. The germline V gene has CDR1 SEHNR and CDR2 FQNEAQ (reference sequence). This CDR3 is 13 amino acids long. The CDR3 nucleotides read TGTGCCAGCAGCTTAAACAACCAAGAGACCCAGTACTTC. The encoded protein is CASSLNNQETQYF.

This chain links TRBV5-1 with TRBJ1-2; 9 bases agree with TRBD1. The germline CDR1 and CDR2 sequences are SGHRS and YFSETQ. The J segment lost 4 bases and the V segment lost 2 bases, leaving 3 bases of the junction unmatched. This CDR3 comprises 14 residues. As DNA, the CDR3 is TGCGCCAGCAGCTTTGGACAGGGGAGCTATGGCTACACCTTC. Protein product: CASSFGQGSYGYTF.

The chain recombines TRBV7-8 with TRBJ2-7; perhaps TRBD2 as D (6 bases). Looked up from germline, CDR1 is SGHVS and CDR2 is FQNEAQ. V lost 2 bases, J lost 0 bases, and 8 bases lay in between. The CDR3 runs 14 residues. This chain's CDR3 is CASSLREDSYEQYF. The CDR3 DNA sequence: TGTGCCAGCAGCTTAAGGGAGGACTCCTACGAGCAGTACTTC.

The chain employs TRBV2 and TRBJ2-2, with TRBD2 matching 13 bases. J was trimmed by 6 bases and V by 10 bases; bases with no gene match: 8. This CDR3 contains 15 residues. Germline CDR1 and CDR2: SNHLY and FYNNEI. The CDR3 reads CAIPGLAGLAGELFF. The CDR3 region has the DNA TGTGCCATCCCGGGACTAGCGGGGCTGGCCGGGGAGCTGTTTTTT.

This clone was counted a few times. This chain links TRBV27 with TRBJ1-2, with a tentative D call TRBD1 (5 bases). The germline gives CDR1 MNHEY, CDR2 SMNVEV (reference sequence). Between the trimmed V and J ends, which lost 3 bases and 0 bases, there was a span of 8 bases. CDR3 size: 14 residues. The DNA for the CDR3 is TGTGCCAGCAGTTTTCAGGGCGCTAACTATGGCTACACCTTC. This encodes CASSFQGANYGYTF.